The sequence of this T cell receptor (beta chain) was determined in a study of shared clonotypes between healthy human individuals. General observations from the study: Shared clonotypes: approximately 5% naive CD4, roughly 3.5% naive CD8, over 2% memory CD4, 0.4% to 0.5% memory CD8. Non-shared clonotypes had lower generation probabilities than clonotypes shared by all four sorted-subset donors.

The CDR3 has 16 residues. The V gene's germline CDR1 is SGHRS and CDR2 YFSETQ. V lost 4 bases to trimming and J lost 2 bases; unmatched junction nucleotides: 8. The assay was run at deep level. Clones were read by immunoSEQ multiplex PCR, and TCRdb kept only the in-frame ones, dropping some. The table shows about 2,500,000 clones, with around nine tenths occurring only once. Points on this clone: Its target is unknown.

This clonotype originated in a man aged 18 to 29 in good health. The rearrangement uses TRBV5-1 and TRBJ2-5; 10 nucleotides match TRBD1. Sequencing was done on a sample of naive CD4+ T cells sorted from blood. Specified subset: CD45RA+ positively selected. This CDR3 is CASSHRDRGRQETQYF. CDR3 DNA sequence: TGCGCCAGCAGCCACAGGGACAGGGGCCGACAAGAGACCCAGTACTTC.